The 29 T cell receptor beta chains presented below share a single source sample, sequenced in a study of blood T cell repertoires in COVID-19. Sequencing was performed with immunoSEQ multiplex PCR; in TCRdb, only in-frame clones are kept and a portion is missing. The sample carries about 240,000 clones, around 89% recorded once. What was sequenced was peripheral blood. The receptors were gathered from a woman between 35 and 50 years old who had recovered from COVID-19.

This clone occurred once. The rearrangement links TRBV29-1 to TRBJ1-1, with 7 bases aligning to TRBD1. CDR3 length: 13 amino acids. Trimming removed 7 bases from V and 4 bases from J; junction bases left unmatched: 9. Germline CDR1 SQVTM, CDR2 ANQGSEA. CDR3: CSGLTGYGTEAFF. The CDR3 nucleotides are TGCAGCGGCCTGACAGGGTATGGCACTGAAGCTTTCTTT.

This chain uses TRBV7-9 with TRBJ2-3; tentatively, D is TRBD2 (6 bases). The germline V and J ends were trimmed by 5 bases and 2 bases, with 11 bases remaining between them. Germline V gene data show CDR1 as SEHNR and CDR2 as FQNEAQ (reference sequence). CDR3 length: 14 amino acids. CDR3: CASSLGEATDTQYF. CDR3 in DNA: TGTGCCAGCAGCCTGGGGGAGGCCACAGATACGCAGTATTTT.

In its sample, this clone was seen a few times. The genes are TRBV7-2 and TRBJ2-3, with 8 bases identical to TRBD2. Germline V gene data show CDR1 as SGHTA and CDR2 as FQGNSA. The CDR3 is made up of 18 amino acids. The trim removed 0 bases at V and 0 bases at J, leaving 8 bases unmatched. The CDR3 region is CASSLATSGLSSTDTQYF. The CDR3 bases are TGTGCCAGCAGCTTAGCAACTAGCGGCCTTTCTAGCACAGATACGCAGTATTTT.

V gene TRBV19 combines with J gene TRBJ2-2; 9 nucleotides align to TRBD2. Germline V lookup: CDR1 LNHDA, CDR2 SQIVND (reference sequence). CDR3 length: 17 residues. V lost 6 bases, J lost 1 base, and 9 bases stayed unmatched. CDR3 residues: CASSRVAGGGNTGELFF. CDR3 sequence (DNA): TGTGCCAGTAGCCGGGTCGCGGGAGGGGGGAACACCGGGGAGCTGTTTTTT.

The chain employs TRBV2 and TRBJ1-5, with D possibly TRBD1 on 5 matching bases. CDR1 is SNHLY, CDR2 FYNNEI, per germline. V lost 8 bases to trimming and J lost 0 bases, with 11 bases between them. The CDR3 has 14 residues. The DNA for the CDR3 is TGTGCCAGCGGGGCAGTTAATAGCAATCAGCCCCAGCATTTT. This codes for CASGAVNSNQPQHF.

V usage is TRBV10-3 and J usage is TRBJ1-4, with 8 bases fitting TRBD1. J was trimmed by 3 bases and V by 7 bases; bases with no gene match: 4. Germline V gene data show CDR1 as ENHRY and CDR2 as SYGVKD. CDR3 length: 14 amino acids. The CDR3 region has the DNA TGTGCCATCACCTCGGACAGGGCTAATGAAAAACTGTTTTTT. It yields the protein CAITSDRANEKLFF.

The chain has TRBV6-2 or TRBV6-3 and TRBJ2-7, with D possibly TRBD1 on 6 matching bases. V was clipped by 5 bases and J by 2 bases, with 13 bases between them. The CDR3 consists of 14 residues. Germline V CDR1 and CDR2: MNHEY, SVGEGT. The CDR3 sequence: CASSRLDSPYEQYV. DNA of the CDR3: TGTGCCAGCAGTCGCCTGGACAGCCCCTACGAGCAGTACGTC.

The gene calls are TRBV5-1 and TRBJ2-7, with 7 bases lining up with TRBD1. Per the germline V gene, CDR1 is SGHRS and CDR2 is YFSETQ. With 4 bases clipped from V and 1 base from J, the junction kept 8 bases outside the gene matches. This CDR3 spans 15 amino acids. The CDR3 sequence: CASSLRARGSYEQYF. In nucleotides, the CDR3 is TGCGCCAGCAGCCTGAGGGCCAGGGGGTCCTACGAGCAGTACTTC.

For the CDR3, the DNA is TGTGCCAGCAGCGACCTCGACTACTCTGGAAACACCATATATTTT. Residues: CASSDLDYSGNTIYF. This chain joins TRBV7-2 and TRBJ1-3, with no clear D. Germline V CDR1 and CDR2: SGHTA, FQGNSA. This CDR3 comprises 15 residues. V lost 5 bases, J lost 0 bases, and 11 bases lay in between.

V gene TRBV25-1 combines with J gene TRBJ1-6; D gene ambiguous. Per the germline V gene, CDR1 is MGHDK and CDR2 is SYGVNS. Trimming cost V 4 bases and J 7 bases, with 20 bases left between them. The CDR3 is made up of 17 amino acids. CDR3 in amino acids: CASSATSGLSGNSPLHF. CDR3 coding DNA: TGTGCCAGCAGTGCAACATCGGGGTTGAGCGGGAATTCACCCCTCCACTTT. Looking up the rest from reference TRBV25-1 and TRBJ1-6 gives the full variable domain: EADIYQTPRYLVIGTGKKITLECSQTMGHDKMYWYQQDPGMELHLIHYSYGVNSTEKGDLSSESTVSRIRTEHFPLTLESARPSHTSQYLCASSATSGLSGNSPLHFGNGTRLTVT.

The chain is built from TRBV5-6 and TRBJ1-4; a possible D gene is TRBD1 (6 bases). This CDR3 is 15 amino acids long. Trimming pared 4 bases from V and 5 bases from J, leaving 15 bases between. Per germline, CDR1 SGHDT and CDR2 YYEEEE. The CDR3 bases are TGTGCCAGCAGCCCGGAGGGGGGGGGCAATGAAAAACTGTTTTTT. It encodes CASSPEGGGNEKLFF.

This chain links TRBV27 with TRBJ2-5; possibly TRBD1 for D (6 bases). V lost 5 bases to trimming and J lost 5 bases, with 15 bases between them. The CDR3 covers 14 residues. Germline loops: CDR1 MNHEY, CDR2 SMNVEV (reference sequence). The CDR3 nucleotides read TGTGCCAGCAGTGGGGGCGGGTTTAGGGAGACCCAGTACTTC. This translates into CASSGGGFRETQYF.

The genes are TRBV7-2 and TRBJ2-7; 10 bases agree with TRBD2. The germline V gene encodes CDR1 SGHTA and CDR2 FQGNSA. After removal of 5 bases from V and 7 bases from J, the junction contained 8 bases not matched to a gene. CDR3 length: 14 amino acids. The CDR3 loop is CASSPSPGLAEQYF. The CDR3 nucleotides read TGTGCCAGCAGCCCCTCTCCGGGACTAGCGGAGCAGTACTTC.

The chain carries TRBV7-2 and TRBJ2-2, with 12 bases that match TRBD2. V shed 5 bases, J shed 4 bases, and the junction held 2 bases outside the gene matches. Germline V gene sequence: CDR1 SGHTA, CDR2 FQGNSA. The CDR3 is 15 amino acids. The CDR3 is CASSGLAGSTGELFF. CDR3 bases: TGTGCCAGCAGCGGACTAGCGGGGAGCACCGGGGAGCTGTTTTTT.

The chain links TRBV4-3 to TRBJ2-2; tentatively, D is TRBD1 (6 bases). The CDR3 sequence is 18 residues long. Looked up from germline, CDR1 is LGHNA and CDR2 is YSLEER. V was shortened by 4 bases and J by 3 bases, with 21 bases between the two germline ends. DNA for the CDR3: TGCGCCAGCAGCCGCCGCTTGGGGGCCATCGGGGACACCGGGGAGCTGTTTTTT. It is translated as CASSRRLGAIGDTGELFF.

The count of this clone is one. J is TRBJ2-1 and V is TRBV5-6, with TRBD1 matching over 11 bases. The CDR3 is 15 amino acids. Germline loops: CDR1 SGHDT, CDR2 YYEEEE. The J segment lost 4 bases and the V segment lost 5 bases, leaving 5 bases of the junction unmatched. CDR3 loop: CASRPGTGGYNEQFF. CDR3 nucleotide sequence: TGTGCCAGCAGACCCGGGACAGGGGGGTACAATGAGCAGTTCTTC.

The genes are TRBV9 and TRBJ1-1; a possible D gene is TRBD1 (5 bases). CDR3 length: 15 residues. Germline lookup yields CDR1 SGDLS and CDR2 YYNGEE. The germline V and J ends were trimmed by 0 bases and 1 base, with 10 bases remaining between them. DNA for the CDR3: TGTGCCAGCAGCGTAGTACCCAGGGAGAACACTGAAGCTTTCTTT. This encodes CASSVVPRENTEAFF.

This chain links TRBV19 with TRBJ2-2; D gene unclear. Germline CDR1 and CDR2: LNHDA and SQIVND (reference sequence). The length of the CDR3 is 13 residues. V was shortened by 4 bases and J by 7 bases, with 10 bases between the two germline ends. CDR3 residues: CASSTHPGGELFF. The CDR3 DNA reads as TGTGCCAGTAGTACCCACCCGGGCGGGGAGCTGTTTTTT.

V usage is TRBV5-1 and J usage is TRBJ2-2, with 12 bases aligning to TRBD2. The germline V gene encodes CDR1 SGHRS and CDR2 YFSETQ. This CDR3 has 18 residues. V lost 3 bases to trimming and J lost 1 base; unmatched junction nucleotides: 7. CDR3 amino acids: CASSSSPLAGGNTGELFF. The DNA for the CDR3 is TGCGCCAGCAGCTCCTCGCCACTAGCGGGAGGGAACACCGGGGAGCTGTTTTTT.

This clone was found once. This rearrangement joins TRBV5-4 to TRBJ1-4, with D perhaps matching TRBD1 (6 bases). V was trimmed by 0 bases and J by 8 bases, leaving 17 bases between them. The CDR3 length is 16 residues. CDR1 is SGHNT and CDR2 is YYREEE in the germline V gene (reference sequence). In nucleotides, the CDR3 is TGTGCCAGCAGCTTGGCCGCAACGACAGGCGGGGAAAAACTGTTTTTT. This sequence encodes CASSLAATTGGEKLFF.

The chain links TRBV27 to TRBJ2-7; D possibly corresponds to TRBD1 (6 bases). Germline assignment: CDR1 MNHEY and CDR2 SMNVEV (reference sequence). The CDR3 has 13 amino acids. The V gene lost 6 bases and the J gene lost 4 bases, with 13 bases spanning the gap. Here the CDR3 reads CASSDRYSYEQYF. The CDR3 DNA is TGTGCCAGCAGCGACAGGTACTCGTACGAGCAGTACTTC.

This chain uses TRBV3-1 (or the pseudogene TRBV3-2) with TRBJ2-3, with D tentatively TRBD2 (7 bases). The CDR3 consists of 16 residues. CDR1 and CDR2 (germline): LGHDT, YNNKEL (reference sequence). V lost 0 bases, J lost 5 bases, and 15 bases lay in between. The CDR3 sequence is CASSQEGAGVEDTQYF. The DNA of the CDR3 is TGTGCCAGCAGCCAAGAGGGGGCGGGAGTGGAAGATACGCAGTATTTT.

The chain recombines TRBV5-4 with TRBJ2-5; D perhaps matches TRBD2 (5 bases). The germline V and J ends were trimmed by 4 bases and 5 bases, with 15 bases remaining between them. Germline assignment: CDR1 SGHNT and CDR2 YYREEE (reference sequence). The CDR3 is 14 amino acids. CDR3 region: CASSNPGSGETQYF. Written as DNA, the CDR3 is TGTGCCAGCAGCAACCCGGGGAGTGGGGAGACCCAGTACTTC. Full variable domain (missing parts from reference TRBV5-4 and TRBJ2-5): ETGVTQSPTHLIKTRGQQVTLRCSSQSGHNTVSWYQQALGQGPQFIFQYYREEENGRGNFPPRFSGLQFPNYSSELNVNALELDDSALYLCASSNPGSGETQYFGPGTRLLVL.

The rearrangement links TRBV11-3 to TRBJ2-1, with D hard to call. Germline V gene data show CDR1 as SGHNT and CDR2 as YENEEA. This CDR3 has 13 amino acids. With 3 bases removed from V and 5 bases from J, the gap between germline ends came to 8 bases. The DNA for the CDR3 is TGTGCCAGCAGCTTTGTCAGGCACAATGAGCAGTTCTTC. This gives the protein CASSFVRHNEQFF.

The chain recombines TRBV4-2 with TRBJ1-1; possibly TRBD1 for D (5 bases). The V end was cut by 0 bases, the J end by 10 bases, with 12 bases between. Germline assignment: CDR1 LGHNA and CDR2 YNFKEQ. The CDR3 contains 13 residues. CDR3 in amino acids: CASSQERGPLAFF. The CDR3 region has the DNA TGTGCCAGCAGCCAAGAAAGGGGCCCGCTAGCTTTCTTT.

The CDR3 spells CATGGAVYGYTF. The DNA for the CDR3 is TGTGCCACCGGTGGGGCAGTCTATGGCTACACCTTC. The chain links TRBV19 to TRBJ1-2; possibly TRBD1 for D (5 bases). The CDR3 has 12 amino acids. V lost 10 bases and J lost 4, with 13 bases in between. The germline gives CDR1 LNHDA, CDR2 SQIVND (reference sequence).

This chain uses TRBV6-6 with TRBJ1-2; D is possibly TRBD1 (5 bases). Germline V lookup: CDR1 MNHNY, CDR2 SVGAGI (reference sequence). The CDR3 spans 11 residues. Between the trimmed V and J ends, which lost 8 bases and 8 bases, there was a span of 12 bases. The CDR3 region is CASYGAGGYTF. CDR3 DNA: TGTGCCAGCTATGGGGCCGGGGGCTACACCTTC.

The chain links TRBV9 to TRBJ1-6; 9 bases line up with TRBD1. Trimming took 5 bases from V and 7 from J; bases not matched to a gene: 4. This CDR3 is 14 amino acids long. The germline V gene encodes CDR1 SGDLS and CDR2 YYNGEE. The DNA for the CDR3 is TGTGCCAGCAGAGAACAGGGGGCGAATTCACCCCTCCACTTT. Translation: CASREQGANSPLHF.

The chain couples TRBV24-1 to TRBJ1-2, with unresolved D. Trimming shortened V by 1 base and J by 0 bases, and 5 bases separated the two germline ends. From germline, CDR1 is KGHDR and CDR2 SFDVKD. The length of the CDR3 is 14 residues. Written as DNA, the CDR3 is TGTGCCACCAGTGATTTACAGACTAACTATGGCTACACCTTC. Translated, it gives CATSDLQTNYGYTF.